The next 2 T cell receptor beta chains were all read from a single sample in a study of shared clonotypes between healthy human individuals. Profiling relied on immunoSEQ multiplex PCR, and the TCRdb table lists in-frame clones only, not all of them. Among over 2 million clones listed, about 90% were seen once. Material: naive CD4+ T cells from PBMCs. Regarding subset: CD45RA+ positively selected. Receptors originate from a man younger than 35 in good health. Some clones in this sample may be carry-over from other donors' samples.

This clone showed up just once. The chain uses TRBV29-1 and TRBJ2-5; TRBD2 matches 9 bases. In germline, CDR1 is SQVTM, CDR2 ANQGSEA. The CDR3 covers 18 residues. Losses at the gene ends were 2 bases for V and 5 bases for J; bases not matched to a gene: 18. CDR3 DNA sequence: TGCAGCGTTGAAAGACGGGCGGGAGGGGGTTGGATGTGGGAGACCCAGTACTTC. Protein: CSVERRAGGGWMWETQYF.

The chain is built from TRBV21-1 and TRBJ1-2. TRBV21-1 is termed a pseudogene. There are 16 residues in the CDR3. This CDR3 is CASTLSSLPGHYGYTF. The CDR3 region has the DNA TGTGCCAGCACCCTAAGTTCCCTCCCGGGGCACTATGGCTACACCTTC.